This is a list of T cell receptor beta chains from one sample in a study of blood T cell repertoires in COVID-19. The data were produced by immunoSEQ multiplex PCR, yet TCRdb's version contains in-frame clones alone and is incomplete. Here the sample spans 200,000 to 250,000 clones, around 80% being singletons. Sequencing was performed on peripheral blood. The receptors come from a woman between 18 and 30 years old with acute or convalescent COVID-19. The CDR3 runs from the conserved cysteine through the conserved F or W. Each record gives: clone size, D gene, V gene, J gene, CDR3 DNA, CDR3 protein. The D gene is left open where the match is weak. A row's size may be missing; if present it is once, few, many or a size class.

>.|TRBD2|TRBV28|TRBJ2-4
TGTGCCAGCAGTTTATTGGGACTAGAGCGGAGCATTCAGTACTTC
CASSLLGLERSIQYF
>.|.|TRBV3-1/TRBV3-2|TRBJ2-7
TGTGCCAGCAGCCGGTTGTCGCATAGCGGAACTCTCTCCTACGAGCAGTACTTC
CASSRLSHSGTLSYEQYF
>.|TRBD1|TRBV30|TRBJ2-3
TGTGCCTGGAGTGTCCGACAGGGGGCGGGCGATACGCAGTATTTT
CAWSVRQGAGDTQYF
>few|.|TRBV7-2|TRBJ1-2
TGTGCCAGCAGATTCAGGGTAGATTATGGCTACACCTTC
CASRFRVDYGYTF
>once|TRBD2|TRBV20-1|TRBJ2-7
TGCAGTGCTAGTCCGGGACTAGCGGGAGCAGGCTACGAGCAGTACTTC
CSASPGLAGAGYEQYF
>.|.|TRBV9|TRBJ2-1
TGTGCCAGCAGCGTAGGAGGCGCCTCTCCAACAACCACTGAGCAGTTCTTC
CASSVGGASPTTTEQFF
>few|TRBD2|TRBV9|TRBJ2-1
TGTGCCAGCAGCTTTAGCGGGTCCCCTATGATAGAGCAGTTCTTC
CASSFSGSPMIEQFF
>.|TRBD1|TRBV5-4|TRBJ2-2
TGTGCCAGCAGCTCATGGACAGGGGGGGTCGGGGAGCTGTTTTTT
CASSSWTGGVGELFF
>once|TRBD1|TRBV19|TRBJ1-5
TGTGCCAGTACCCCGGACAGGGGTTGGGGTAATCAGCCCCAGCATTTT
CASTPDRGWGNQPQHF
>.|TRBD1|TRBV7-2|TRBJ1-1
TGTGCCAGCAGCTTTACAGGGGGCTTTCGGACTGAAGCTTTCTTT
CASSFTGGFRTEAFF
>.|TRBD2|TRBV7-2|TRBJ2-7
TGTGCCAGCAGCCCGGGGCTAGCGGGAGGCGACTCCTACGAGCAGTACTTC
CASSPGLAGGDSYEQYF
>many|TRBD1|TRBV2|TRBJ1-1
TGTGCCAGCAGGGAGACAGGGGCCGGAAGGGAAGCTTTCTTT
CASRETGAGREAFF
>.|.|TRBV7-8|TRBJ1-1
TGTGCCAGCAGCTCATGGGGGGGGAACACTGAAGCTTTCTTT
CASSSWGGNTEAFF
>once|.|TRBV2|TRBJ2-5
TGTGCCAGCAGTGAAAACTATTATTCCGGAGAGACCCAGTACTTC
CASSENYYSGETQYF
>.|TRBD2|TRBV30|TRBJ2-2
TGTGCCTGGAAACCTAGCGGGGCTAACACCGGGGAGCTGTTTTTT
CAWKPSGANTGELFF
>few|.|TRBV2|TRBJ1-2
TGTGCCAGCATGGGGGGGCATTTTGACTATGGCTACACCTTC
CASMGGHFDYGYTF
>.|TRBD1|TRBV2|TRBJ1-6
TGTGCCAGCAGGGGCGGACAGGAATTATCTCCCCTCCACTTT
CASRGGQELSPLHF
>.|TRBD1|TRBV7-2|TRBJ1-2
TGTGCCAGCAGCCAGATACAGGGGACTCATGGCTACACCTTC
CASSQIQGTHGYTF
>.|.|TRBV11-1|TRBJ1-3
TGTGCCAGCAGCTTAGACGGGGACTCTGGAAACACCATATATTTT
CASSLDGDSGNTIYF
>.|.|TRBV9|TRBJ1-3
TGTGCCAGCAGCGTAGCTCCGGGAAACACCATATATTTT
CASSVAPGNTIYF
>.|TRBD2|TRBV6-2/TRBV6-3|TRBJ2-2
TGTGCCAGCAGTTATCCGGGACTAGGACTGCCCTGGGACACCGGGGAGCTGTTTTTT
CASSYPGLGLPWDTGELFF
>.|.|TRBV27|TRBJ2-2
TGTGCCAGCAGTTTGGGGGGCACCGGGGAGCTGTTTTTT
CASSLGGTGELFF